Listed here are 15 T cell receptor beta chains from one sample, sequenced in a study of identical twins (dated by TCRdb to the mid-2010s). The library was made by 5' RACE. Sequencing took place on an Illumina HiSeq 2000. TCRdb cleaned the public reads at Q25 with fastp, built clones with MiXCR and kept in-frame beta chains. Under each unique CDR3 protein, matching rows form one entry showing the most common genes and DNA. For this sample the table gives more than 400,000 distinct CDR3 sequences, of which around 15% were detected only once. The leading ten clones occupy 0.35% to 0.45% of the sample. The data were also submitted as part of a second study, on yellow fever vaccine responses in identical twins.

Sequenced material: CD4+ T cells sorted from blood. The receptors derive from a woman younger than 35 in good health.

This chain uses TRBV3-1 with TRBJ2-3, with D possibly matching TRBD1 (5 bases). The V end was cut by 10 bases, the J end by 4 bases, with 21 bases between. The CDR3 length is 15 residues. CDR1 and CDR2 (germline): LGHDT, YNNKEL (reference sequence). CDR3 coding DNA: TGTGCCACCTCCCCCCTGGGGCTAGAAGCAGATACGCAGTATTTT. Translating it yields CATSPLGLEADTQYF.

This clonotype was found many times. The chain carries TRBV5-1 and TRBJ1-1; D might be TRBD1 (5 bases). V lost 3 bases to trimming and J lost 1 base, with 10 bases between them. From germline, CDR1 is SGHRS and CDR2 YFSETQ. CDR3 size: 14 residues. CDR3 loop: CASSSLQANTEAFF. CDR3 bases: TGCGCCAGCAGCTCTCTACAGGCGAACACTGAAGCTTTCTTT.

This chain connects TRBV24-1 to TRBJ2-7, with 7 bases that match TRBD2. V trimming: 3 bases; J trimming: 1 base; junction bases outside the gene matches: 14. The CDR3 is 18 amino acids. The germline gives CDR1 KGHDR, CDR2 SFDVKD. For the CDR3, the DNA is TGTGCCACCAGTGATGAACGGGGGGAGAATTTTGGTTCCTACGAGCAGTACGTC. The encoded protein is CATSDERGENFGSYEQYV.

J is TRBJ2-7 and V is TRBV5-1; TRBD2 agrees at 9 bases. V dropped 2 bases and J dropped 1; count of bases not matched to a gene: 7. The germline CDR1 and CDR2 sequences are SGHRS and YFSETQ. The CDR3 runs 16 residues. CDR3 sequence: CASSFGLAGLSYEQYF. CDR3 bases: TGCGCCAGCAGCTTCGGGCTAGCGGGATTATCCTACGAGCAGTACTTC.

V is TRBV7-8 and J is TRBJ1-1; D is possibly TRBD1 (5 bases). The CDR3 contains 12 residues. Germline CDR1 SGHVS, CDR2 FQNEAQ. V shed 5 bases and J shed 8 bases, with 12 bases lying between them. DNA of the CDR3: TGTGCCAGCAGCCTCATACAGGAAGAAGCTTTCTTT. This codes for CASSLIQEEAFF. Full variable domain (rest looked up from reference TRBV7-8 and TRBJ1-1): GAGVSQSPRYKVAKRGQDVALRCDPISGHVSLFWYQQALGQGPEFLTYFQNEAQLDKSGLPSDRFFAERPEGSVSTLKIQRTQQEDSAVYLCASSLIQEEAFFGQGTRLTVV.

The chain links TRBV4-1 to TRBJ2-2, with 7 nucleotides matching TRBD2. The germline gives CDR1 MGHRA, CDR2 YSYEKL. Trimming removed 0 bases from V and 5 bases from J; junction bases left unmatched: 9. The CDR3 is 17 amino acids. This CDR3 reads CASSQDPSGGGTGELFF. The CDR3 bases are TGCGCCAGCAGCCAAGATCCTTCTGGGGGGGGGACCGGGGAGCTGTTTTTT.

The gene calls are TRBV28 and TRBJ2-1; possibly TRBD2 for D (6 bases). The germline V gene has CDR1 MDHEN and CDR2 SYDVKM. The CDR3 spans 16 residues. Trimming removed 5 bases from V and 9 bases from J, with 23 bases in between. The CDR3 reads CASSPQVAVRSGEQFF. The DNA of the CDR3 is TGTGCCAGCAGTCCGCAAGTAGCGGTTCGTAGCGGTGAGCAGTTCTTC. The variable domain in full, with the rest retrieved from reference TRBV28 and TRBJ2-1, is DVKVTQSSRYLVKRTGEKVFLECVQDMDHENMFWYRQDPGLGLRLIYFSYDVKMKEKGDIPEGYSVSREKKERFSLILESASTNQTSMYLCASSPQVAVRSGEQFFGPGTRLTVL.

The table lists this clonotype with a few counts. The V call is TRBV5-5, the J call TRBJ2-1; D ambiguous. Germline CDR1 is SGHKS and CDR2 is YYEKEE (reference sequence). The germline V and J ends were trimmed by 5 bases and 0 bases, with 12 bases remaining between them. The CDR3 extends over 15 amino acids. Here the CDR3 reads CASREGPSSYNEQFF. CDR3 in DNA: TGTGCCAGCAGGGAAGGCCCGAGCTCCTACAATGAGCAGTTCTTC.

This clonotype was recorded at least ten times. Here the CDR3 reads CASSYSPGGGLYNEQFF. The CDR3 nucleotides read TGTGCCAGCAGTTACTCCCCGGGTGGGGGTTTATACAATGAGCAGTTCTTC. The chain links TRBV6-5 to TRBJ2-1; possibly TRBD1 or TRBD2 for D (5 bases each). V lost 0 bases, J lost 4 bases, and 16 bases lay in between. There are 17 residues in the CDR3. Germline CDR1 MNHEY, CDR2 SVGAGI.

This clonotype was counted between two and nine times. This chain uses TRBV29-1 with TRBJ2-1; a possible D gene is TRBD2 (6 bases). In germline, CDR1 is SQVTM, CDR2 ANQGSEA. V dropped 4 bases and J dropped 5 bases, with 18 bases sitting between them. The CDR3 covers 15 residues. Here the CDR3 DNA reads TGCAGCGTTGTGGGGGGAAAGGACACCAACAATGAGCAGTTCTTC. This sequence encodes CSVVGGKDTNNEQFF.

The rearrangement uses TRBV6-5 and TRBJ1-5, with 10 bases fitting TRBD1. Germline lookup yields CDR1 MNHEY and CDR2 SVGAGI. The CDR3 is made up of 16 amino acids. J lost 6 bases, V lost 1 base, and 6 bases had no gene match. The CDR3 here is CASSYFGTGAGQPQHF. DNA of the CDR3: TGTGCCAGCAGTTACTTCGGGACAGGGGCGGGTCAGCCCCAGCATTTT.

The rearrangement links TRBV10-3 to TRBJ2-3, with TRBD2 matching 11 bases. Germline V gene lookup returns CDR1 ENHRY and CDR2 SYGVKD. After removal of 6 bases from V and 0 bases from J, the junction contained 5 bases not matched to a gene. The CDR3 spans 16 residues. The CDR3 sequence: CAISETSGGSTDTQYF. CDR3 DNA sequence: TGTGCCATCAGCGAAACTAGCGGGGGTAGCACAGATACGCAGTATTTT.

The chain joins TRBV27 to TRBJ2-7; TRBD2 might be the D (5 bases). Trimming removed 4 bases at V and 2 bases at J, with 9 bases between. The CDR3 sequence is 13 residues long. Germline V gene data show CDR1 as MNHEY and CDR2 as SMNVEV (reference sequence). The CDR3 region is CASSYEGTYEQYF. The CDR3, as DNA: TGTGCCAGCAGTTACGAGGGCACCTACGAGCAGTACTTC.

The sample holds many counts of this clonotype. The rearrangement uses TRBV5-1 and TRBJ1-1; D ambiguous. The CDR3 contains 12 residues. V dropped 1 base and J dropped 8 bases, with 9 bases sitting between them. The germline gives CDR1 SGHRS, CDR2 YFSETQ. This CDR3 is CASSLTAEEAFF. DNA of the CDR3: TGCGCCAGCAGCTTGACGGCAGAAGAAGCTTTCTTT. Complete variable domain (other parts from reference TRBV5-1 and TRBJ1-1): KAGVTQTPRYLIKTRGQQVTLSCSPISGHRSVSWYQQTPGQGLQFLFEYFSETQRNKGNFPGRFSGRQFSNSRSEMNVSTLELGDSALYLCASSLTAEEAFFGQGTRLTVV.

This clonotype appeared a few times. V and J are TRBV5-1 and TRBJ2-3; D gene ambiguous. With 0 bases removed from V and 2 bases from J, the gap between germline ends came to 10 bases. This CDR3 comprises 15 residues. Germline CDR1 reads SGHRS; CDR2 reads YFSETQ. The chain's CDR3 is CASSLEVSYTDTQYF. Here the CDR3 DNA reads TGCGCCAGCAGCTTGGAGGTCAGTTACACAGATACGCAGTATTTT.